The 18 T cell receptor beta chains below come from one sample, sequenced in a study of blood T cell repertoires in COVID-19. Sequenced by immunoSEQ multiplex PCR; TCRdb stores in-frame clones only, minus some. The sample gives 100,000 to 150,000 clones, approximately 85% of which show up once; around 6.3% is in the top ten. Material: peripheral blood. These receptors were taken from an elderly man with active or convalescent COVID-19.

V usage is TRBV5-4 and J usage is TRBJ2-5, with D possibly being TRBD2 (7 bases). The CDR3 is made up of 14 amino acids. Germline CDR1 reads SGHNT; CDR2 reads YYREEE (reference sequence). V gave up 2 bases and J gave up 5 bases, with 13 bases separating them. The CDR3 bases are TGTGCCAGCAGCTTTGGTGGGGGGGCGGAGACCCAGTACTTC. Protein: CASSFGGGAETQYF.

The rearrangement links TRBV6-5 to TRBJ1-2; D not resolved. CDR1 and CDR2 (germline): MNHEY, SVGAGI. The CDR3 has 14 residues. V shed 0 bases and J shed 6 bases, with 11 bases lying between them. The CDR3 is CASSYSGPLDGYTF. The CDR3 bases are TGTGCCAGCAGTTACTCGGGCCCACTCGATGGCTACACCTTC.

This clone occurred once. CDR3 in DNA: TGTGCCAGCTCCGGGACTAGGGGGCTGTCGGCCTACAATGAGCAGTTCTTC. This encodes CASSGTRGLSAYNEQFF. The V and J genes are TRBV18 and TRBJ2-1, with D maybe TRBD2 (8 bases). V was clipped by 6 bases and J by 2 bases, with 20 bases between them. The CDR3 covers 17 residues. Germline-derived CDR1 and CDR2 are KGHSH and LQKENI.

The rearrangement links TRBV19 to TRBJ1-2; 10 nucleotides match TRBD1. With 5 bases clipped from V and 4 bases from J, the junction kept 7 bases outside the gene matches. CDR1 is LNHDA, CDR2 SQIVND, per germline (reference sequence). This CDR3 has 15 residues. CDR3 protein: CASSSGRQGAYGYTF. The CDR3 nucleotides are TGTGCCAGTAGTTCAGGAAGACAGGGGGCCTATGGCTACACCTTC.

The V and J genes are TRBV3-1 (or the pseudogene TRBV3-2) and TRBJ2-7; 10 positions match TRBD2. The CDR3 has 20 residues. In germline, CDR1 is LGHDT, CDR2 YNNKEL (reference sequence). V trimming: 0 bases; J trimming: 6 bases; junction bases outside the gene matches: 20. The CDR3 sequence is CASSQEIFSGVAGGRGEQYF. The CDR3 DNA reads TGTGCCAGCAGCCAAGAAATCTTCTCGGGAGTAGCGGGGGGCCGGGGCGAGCAGTACTTC.

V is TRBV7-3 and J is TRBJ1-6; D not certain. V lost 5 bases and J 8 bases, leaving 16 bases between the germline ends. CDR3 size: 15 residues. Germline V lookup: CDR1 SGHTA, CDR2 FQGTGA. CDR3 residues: CASSPQPGLDSPLHF. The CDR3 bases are TGTGCCAGCAGCCCCCAGCCCGGGTTGGATTCACCCCTCCACTTT.

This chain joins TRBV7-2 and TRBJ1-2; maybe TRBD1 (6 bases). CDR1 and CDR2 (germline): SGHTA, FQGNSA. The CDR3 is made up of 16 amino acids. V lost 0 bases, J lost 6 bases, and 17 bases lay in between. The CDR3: CASSLARQGNLNGYTF. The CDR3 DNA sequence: TGTGCCAGCAGCTTAGCCCGGCAGGGGAATCTTAATGGCTACACCTTC. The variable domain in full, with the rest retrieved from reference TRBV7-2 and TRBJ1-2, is GAGVSQSPSNKVTEKGKDVELRCDPISGHTALYWYRQSLGQGLEFLIYFQGNSAPDKSGLPSDRFSAERTGGSVSTLTIQRTQQEDSAVYLCASSLARQGNLNGYTFGSGTRLTVV.

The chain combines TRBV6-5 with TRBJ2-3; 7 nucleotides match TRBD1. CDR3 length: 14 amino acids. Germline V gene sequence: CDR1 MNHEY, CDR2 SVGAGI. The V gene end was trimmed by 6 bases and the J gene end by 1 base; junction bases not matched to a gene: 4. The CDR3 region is CASRGQDGTDTQYF. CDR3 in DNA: TGTGCCAGCAGAGGACAGGACGGCACAGATACGCAGTATTTT.

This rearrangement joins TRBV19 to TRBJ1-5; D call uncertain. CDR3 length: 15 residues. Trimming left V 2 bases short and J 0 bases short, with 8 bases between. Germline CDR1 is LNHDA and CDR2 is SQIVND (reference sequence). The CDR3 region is CASSIYRGSNQPQHF. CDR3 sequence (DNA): TGTGCCAGTAGTATATATCGAGGTAGCAATCAGCCCCAGCATTTT.

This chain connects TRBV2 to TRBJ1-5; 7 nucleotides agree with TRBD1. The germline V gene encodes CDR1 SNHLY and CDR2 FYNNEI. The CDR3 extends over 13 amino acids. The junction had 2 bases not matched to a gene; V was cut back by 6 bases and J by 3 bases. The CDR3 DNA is TGTGCCAGCAGCGACAGGGACAATCAGCCCCAGCATTTT. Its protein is CASSDRDNQPQHF.

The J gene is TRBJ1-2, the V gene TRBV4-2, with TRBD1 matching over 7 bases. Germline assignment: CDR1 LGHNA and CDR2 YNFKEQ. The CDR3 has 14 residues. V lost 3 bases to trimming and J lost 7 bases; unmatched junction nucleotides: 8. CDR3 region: CASSHPDRDRGYTF. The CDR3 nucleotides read TGTGCCAGCAGCCATCCCGACAGGGATCGTGGCTACACCTTC.

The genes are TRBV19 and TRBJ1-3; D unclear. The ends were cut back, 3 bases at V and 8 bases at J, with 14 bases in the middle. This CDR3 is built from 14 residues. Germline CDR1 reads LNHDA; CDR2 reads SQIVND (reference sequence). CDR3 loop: CASSIDWSADTIYF. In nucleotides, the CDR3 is TGTGCCAGTAGTATCGATTGGAGTGCAGACACCATATATTTT.

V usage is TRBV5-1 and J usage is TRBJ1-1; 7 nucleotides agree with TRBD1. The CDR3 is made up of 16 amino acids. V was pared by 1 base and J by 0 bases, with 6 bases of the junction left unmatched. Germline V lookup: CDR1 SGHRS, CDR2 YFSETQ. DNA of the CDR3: TGCGCCAGCAGCTTGCACGGGACAGCTCTGAACACTGAAGCTTTCTTT. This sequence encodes CASSLHGTALNTEAFF.

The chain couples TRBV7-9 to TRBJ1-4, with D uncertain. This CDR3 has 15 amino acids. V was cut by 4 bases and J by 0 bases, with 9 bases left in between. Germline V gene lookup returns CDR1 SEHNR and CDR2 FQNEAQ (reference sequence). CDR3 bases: TGTGCCAGCAGCTCCCCAGGCTCAACTAATGAAAAACTGTTTTTT. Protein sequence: CASSSPGSTNEKLFF.

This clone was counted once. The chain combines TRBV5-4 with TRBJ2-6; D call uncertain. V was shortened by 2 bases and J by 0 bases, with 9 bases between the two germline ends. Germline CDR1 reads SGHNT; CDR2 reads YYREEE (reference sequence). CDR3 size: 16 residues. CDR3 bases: TGTGCCAGCAGCTTACCCAGGTTCTCTGGGGCCAACGTCCTGACTTTC. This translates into CASSLPRFSGANVLTF.

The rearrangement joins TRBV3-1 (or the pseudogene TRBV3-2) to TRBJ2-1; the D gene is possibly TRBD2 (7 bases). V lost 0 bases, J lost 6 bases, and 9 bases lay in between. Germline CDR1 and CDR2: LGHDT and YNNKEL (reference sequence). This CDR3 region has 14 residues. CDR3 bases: TGTGCCAGCAGCCAAGACGGGGGGCCCAATGAGCAGTTCTTC. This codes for CASSQDGGPNEQFF.

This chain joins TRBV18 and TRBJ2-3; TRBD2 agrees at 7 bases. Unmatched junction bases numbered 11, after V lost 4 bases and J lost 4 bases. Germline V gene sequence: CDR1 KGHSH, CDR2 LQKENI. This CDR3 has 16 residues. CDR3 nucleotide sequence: TGTGCCAGCTCACGAGGCTCGGGGGGAGGTGCAGATACGCAGTATTTT. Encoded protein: CASSRGSGGGADTQYF.

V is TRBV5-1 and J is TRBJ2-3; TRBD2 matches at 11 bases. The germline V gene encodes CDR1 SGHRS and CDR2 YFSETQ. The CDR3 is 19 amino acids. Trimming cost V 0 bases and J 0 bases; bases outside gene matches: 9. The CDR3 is CASSLGPTSGGSSTDTQYF. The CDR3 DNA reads TGCGCCAGCAGCTTGGGCCCCACTAGCGGGGGTTCTAGCACAGATACGCAGTATTTT.